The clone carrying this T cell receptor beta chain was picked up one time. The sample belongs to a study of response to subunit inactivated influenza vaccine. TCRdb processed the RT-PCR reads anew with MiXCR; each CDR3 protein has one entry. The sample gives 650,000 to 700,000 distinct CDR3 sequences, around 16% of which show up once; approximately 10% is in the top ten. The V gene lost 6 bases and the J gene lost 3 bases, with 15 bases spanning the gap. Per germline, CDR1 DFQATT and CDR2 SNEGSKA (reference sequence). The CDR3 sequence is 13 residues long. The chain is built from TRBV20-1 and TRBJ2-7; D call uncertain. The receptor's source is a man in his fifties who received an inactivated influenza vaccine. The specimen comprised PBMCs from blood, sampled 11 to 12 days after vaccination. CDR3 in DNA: TGCAGTGCCCGACCCCTAGGGTTCTACGAGCAGTACTTC. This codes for CSARPLGFYEQYF.